The 6 T cell receptor beta chains reported below all come from one sample, sequenced in a study of CD8+ T cells in alopecia areata. The sequencing template was cDNA reverse transcribed from extracted RNA. The data were produced by immunoSEQ multiplex PCR, yet TCRdb's version contains in-frame clones alone and is incomplete. The table includes more than 150,000 clones, roughly half detected once. Described treatment: oral pan-JAK inhibitor, 5-10 mg twice daily. The sample was CD8+ T cells sorted from blood, taken between weeks 51 and 54, from a patient treated with tofacitinib. The receptors originated from a human donor with alopecia areata.

The J gene is TRBJ2-1, the V gene TRBV15; the match to TRBD2 covers 9 bases. CDR3 length: 14 amino acids. J was trimmed by 4 bases and V by 8 bases; bases with no gene match: 6. Germline V gene sequence: CDR1 LNHNV, CDR2 YYDKDF (reference sequence). The CDR3 loop is CATSLAGEYNEQFF. DNA for the CDR3: TGTGCCACCTCTTTAGCGGGGGAGTACAATGAGCAGTTCTTC.

V and J are TRBV19 and TRBJ1-1, with D hard to call. The germline V gene has CDR1 LNHDA and CDR2 SQIVND (reference sequence). This CDR3 has 13 residues. The germline V and J ends were trimmed by 5 bases and 1 base, with 8 bases remaining between them. CDR3 protein: CASSQTSNTEAFF. For the CDR3, the DNA is TGTGCCAGTAGTCAGACGTCGAACACTGAAGCTTTCTTT.

The chain employs TRBV19 and TRBJ2-1; perhaps TRBD2 as D (6 bases). CDR3 length: 14 amino acids. The germline V gene has CDR1 LNHDA and CDR2 SQIVND (reference sequence). V was trimmed by 9 bases and J by 0 bases, leaving 12 bases between them. CDR3 loop: CASSAGGSYNEQFF. The CDR3 DNA is TGTGCCAGCAGCGCCGGGGGCTCCTACAATGAGCAGTTCTTC.

The chain combines TRBV7-9 with TRBJ2-7; D may correspond to TRBD1 or TRBD2 (5 bases each). This CDR3 region has 13 residues. The V gene lost 4 bases and the J gene lost 2 bases, with 9 bases spanning the gap. Germline-derived CDR1 and CDR2 are SEHNR and FQNEAQ (reference sequence). The CDR3 DNA is TGTGCCAGCAGCTACGGGGCCCCCTACGAGCAGTACTTC. Its translation is CASSYGAPYEQYF.

The sample holds a few counts of this clone. In DNA, the CDR3 is TGCGCCAGCAGGCCGGGACTAGCGGACAATGAGCAGTTCTTC. This encodes CASRPGLADNEQFF. This chain joins TRBV5-1 and TRBJ2-1; 11 positions agree with TRBD2. The CDR3 length is 14 residues. The V and J ends lost 5 bases and 5 bases, in that order; junction bases with no gene match: 3. Germline CDR1 and CDR2: SGHRS and YFSETQ.

This rearrangement joins TRBV5-6 to TRBJ1-2, with 8 bases identical to TRBD1. The CDR3 runs to 12 residues. V shed 4 bases, J shed 8 bases, and the junction held 4 bases outside the gene matches. Germline V gene sequence: CDR1 SGHDT, CDR2 YYEEEE. The CDR3 DNA is TGTGCCAGCAGCAGGGACAGGATCGGCTACACCTTC. It encodes CASSRDRIGYTF.